A single sample is the source of the 18 T cell receptor beta chains below, sequenced in a study of T cell changes during pregnancy in multiple sclerosis. Profiling relied on immunoSEQ multiplex PCR, and the TCRdb table lists in-frame clones only, not all of them. The profile covers approximately 80,000 clones, with about 90% appearing a single time and roughly 4% taken by the ten largest. The sample in question was PBMCs, obtained in the first trimester of pregnancy. Source of these receptors: a female donor in good health, serving as a control in a pregnancy study. Some clones in this sample may be carry-over from other donors' samples.

The chain links TRBV7-9 to TRBJ1-1; D not resolved. Per germline, CDR1 SEHNR and CDR2 FQNEAQ (reference sequence). The ends were cut back, 5 bases at V and 1 base at J, with 11 bases in the middle. This CDR3 comprises 14 residues. The CDR3 protein is CASSPIVGNTEAFF. For the CDR3, the DNA is TGTGCCAGCAGCCCTATTGTTGGGAACACTGAAGCTTTCTTT.

This chain uses TRBV27 with TRBJ1-5, with 10 positions matching TRBD1. The ends lost 2 bases at V and 10 bases at J; junction bases unmatched: 5. This CDR3 region has 14 residues. Germline CDR1 reads MNHEY; CDR2 reads SMNVEV (reference sequence). DNA for the CDR3: TGTGCCAGCAGTTTAGACAGGGGGCCGAGCCCCCAGCATTTT. This gives the protein CASSLDRGPSPQHF.

The rearrangement links TRBV7-2 to TRBJ1-1; a possible D gene is TRBD1 (5 bases). Germline V lookup: CDR1 SGHTA, CDR2 FQGNSA. The CDR3 extends over 13 amino acids. The V and J ends lost 5 bases and 5 bases respectively, with 12 bases between them. DNA of the CDR3: TGTGCCAGCAGCACTCCAGGGCTAACTGAAGCTTTCTTT. Translating gives CASSTPGLTEAFF.

This chain links TRBV7-2 with TRBJ1-2; possibly TRBD1 for D (6 bases). CDR1 is SGHTA and CDR2 is FQGNSA in the germline V gene. CDR3 length: 16 amino acids. Trimming cost V 4 bases and J 0 bases, with 15 bases left between them. CDR3 region: CASSSPPDRPNYGYTF. The CDR3, as DNA: TGTGCCAGCAGCTCGCCCCCGGACAGACCTAACTATGGCTACACCTTC.

This chain connects TRBV19 to TRBJ2-1, with 12 bases lining up with TRBD2. V gave up 5 bases and J gave up 12 bases; unmatched junction bases: 8. The CDR3 covers 14 residues. Looked up from germline, CDR1 is LNHDA and CDR2 is SQIVND (reference sequence). The DNA for the CDR3 is TGTGCCAGTAGTTCCCTAGCGGGGGGGCAAAGGCAGTTCTTC. It encodes CASSSLAGGQRQFF.

In the case of this clone: The sample contains more than one DNA sequence encoding this CDR3. CDR3 amino acids: CSVGPGASTDTQYF. In DNA, the CDR3 is TGCAGCGTTGGACCGGGTGCTAGCACAGATACGCAGTATTTT. The chain links TRBV29-1 to TRBJ2-3; D not certain. Germline-derived CDR1 and CDR2 are SQVTM and ANQGSEA. The CDR3 is 14 amino acids. Trimming stripped 4 bases from V and 0 bases from J, with 11 bases between.

The CDR3 DNA reads TGTGCCAGCAGTTACCAAGACAGTGGCTCCTACGAGCAGTACTTC. Amino acid sequence: CASSYQDSGSYEQYF. The rearrangement joins TRBV6-5 to TRBJ2-7; the D gene is possibly TRBD1 (5 bases). V lost 2 bases, J lost 0 bases, and 11 bases lay in between. The CDR3 runs to 15 residues. Germline-derived CDR1 and CDR2 are MNHEY and SVGAGI.

In this sample, this clone turned up once. The V call is TRBV11-2, the J call TRBJ2-5; D is uncertain. V was cut by 4 bases and J by 2 bases, with 8 bases left in between. The length of the CDR3 is 13 residues. Germline V gene lookup returns CDR1 SGHAT and CDR2 FQNNGV. The DNA of the CDR3 is TGTGCCAGCAGCTCAACAGTACAAGAGACCCAGTACTTC. It specifies CASSSTVQETQYF. Using reference TRBV11-2 and TRBJ2-5 for the parts outside the CDR3, the full variable domain is EAGVAQSPRYKIIEKRQSVAFWCNPISGHATLYWYQQILGQGPKLLIQFQNNGVVDDSQLPKDRFSAERLKGVDSTLKIQPAKLEDSAVYLCASSSTVQETQYFGPGTRLLVL.

V is TRBV7-9 and J is TRBJ1-1; possible D gene TRBD1, 6 bases. The CDR3 is 14 residues long. Germline V gene sequence: CDR1 SEHNR, CDR2 FQNEAQ (reference sequence). Trimming pared 4 bases from V and 5 bases from J, leaving 14 bases between. The CDR3 DNA reads TGTGCCAGCAGCTGGGTGGGGGCGCGAACTGAAGCTTTCTTT. This encodes CASSWVGARTEAFF. Drawing the rest from reference TRBV7-9 and TRBJ1-1, the complete variable domain is DTGVSQNPRHKITKRGQNVTFRCDPISEHNRLYWYRQTLGQGPEFLTYFQNEAQLEKSRLLSDRFSAERPKGSFSTLEIQRTEQGDSAMYLCASSWVGARTEAFFGQGTRLTVV.

The J gene is TRBJ2-7, the V gene TRBV28; 8 bases are shared with TRBD1. The CDR3 has 15 amino acids. Germline V lookup: CDR1 MDHEN, CDR2 SYDVKM. V was pared by 2 bases and J by 7 bases, with 10 bases of the junction left unmatched. CDR3 in DNA: TGTGCCAGCAGTTTACCGGACAGGGACTCGGGAGAGCAGTACTTC. It codes for CASSLPDRDSGEQYF.

The rearrangement joins TRBV9 to TRBJ2-1; TRBD2 aligns across 14 bases. CDR3 length equals 17 residues. Germline CDR1 SGDLS, CDR2 YYNGEE. V gave up 0 bases and J gave up 5 bases; unmatched junction bases: 4. CDR3 sequence (DNA): TGTGCCAGCAGCGTAGGCGAGGGACTAGCGGGAGACAATGAGCAGTTCTTC. It codes for CASSVGEGLAGDNEQFF.

For this clone: The sample has other DNA sequences that encode this CDR3 too. V gene TRBV28 combines with J gene TRBJ1-1, with D hard to call. CDR3 size: 13 residues. V was cut by 4 bases and J by 0 bases, with 6 bases left in between. CDR1 and CDR2 from the germline V gene are MDHEN and SYDVKM. CDR3 region: CASSSGVNTEAFF. The CDR3 nucleotides read TGTGCCAGCAGTTCCGGGGTGAACACTGAAGCTTTCTTT.

The chain combines TRBV28 with TRBJ1-5, with D unresolved. The germline CDR1 and CDR2 sequences are MDHEN and SYDVKM. V was cut by 3 bases and J by 4 bases, with 10 bases left in between. This CDR3 is built from 14 residues. CDR3 coding DNA: TGTGCCAGCAGTTTCGGGTCGGGAAATCAGCCCCAGCATTTT. It yields the protein CASSFGSGNQPQHF.

This clone was seen a handful of times. The chain couples TRBV7-8 to TRBJ2-7; the D gene is possibly TRBD1 (6 bases). Germline CDR1 is SGHVS and CDR2 is FQNEAQ. Trimming stripped 1 base from V and 1 base from J, with 8 bases between. The CDR3 is 14 residues long. This CDR3 reads CASSLDRGSYEQYF. In DNA, the CDR3 is TGTGCCAGCAGCTTAGATAGGGGGTCCTACGAGCAGTACTTC.

CDR3 region: CASSGRGANYGYTF. DNA for the CDR3: TGTGCCAGTTCCGGCAGGGGCGCTAACTATGGCTACACCTTC. The chain is built from TRBV19 and TRBJ1-2; the D gene is possibly TRBD1 (6 bases). V was pared by 8 bases and J by 0 bases, with 13 bases between. This CDR3 contains 14 residues. Germline V gene data show CDR1 as LNHDA and CDR2 as SQIVND (reference sequence).

This chain uses TRBV6-5 with TRBJ1-2, with D perhaps matching TRBD1 (6 bases). The CDR3 runs to 14 residues. Trimming stripped 2 bases from V and 6 bases from J, with 13 bases between. CDR1 and CDR2 from the germline V gene are MNHEY and SVGAGI. CDR3: CASSYGRGADGYTF. CDR3 sequence (DNA): TGTGCCAGCAGTTACGGCCGGGGGGCTGATGGCTACACCTTC.

There are a few counts of this clone. The chain has TRBV5-1 and TRBJ1-6; D gene uncertain. This CDR3 has 14 residues. Germline lookup yields CDR1 SGHRS and CDR2 YFSETQ. Trimming left V 5 bases short and J 4 bases short, with 10 bases between. CDR3 sequence: CASSEGTYNSPLHF. As DNA, the CDR3 is TGCGCCAGCAGTGAGGGAACGTATAATTCACCCCTCCACTTT.

The chain has TRBV5-1 and TRBJ2-5; TRBD1 agrees at 7 bases. This CDR3 has 15 residues. Germline V gene sequence: CDR1 SGHRS, CDR2 YFSETQ. The ends lost 3 bases at V and 2 bases at J; junction bases unmatched: 7. The CDR3 DNA follows: TGCGCCAGCAGCTCAGAACAGGGGAATCAAGAGACCCAGTACTTC. This translates into CASSSEQGNQETQYF.